The 26 T cell receptor beta chains given below trace back to one sample, sequenced in a study of OX40 agonist ivuxolimab in advanced cancers. Sequenced by immunoSEQ multiplex PCR; TCRdb stores in-frame clones only, minus some. The repertoire holds roughly 50,000 clones, approximately 90% seen once, with around 9.3% in the top ten. Sequenced here: CD4+ or CD8+ T cells sorted from blood, sampled in a trial of the OX40 agonist ivuxolimab. Every receptor here comes from an adult with an advanced solid tumor such as melanoma, head and neck, liver or kidney cancer.

The rearrangement links TRBV7-6 to TRBJ1-2, with D possibly matching TRBD1 (5 bases). There are 13 residues in the CDR3. The V end lost 5 bases, the J end lost 8 bases, and 15 bases lay between the germline ends. CDR1 SGHVS and CDR2 FNYEAQ come from the germline V gene. The CDR3 spells CASSETVGGGYTF. The CDR3 nucleotides read TGTGCCAGCAGCGAAACCGTGGGGGGAGGCTACACCTTC. Using reference TRBV7-6 and TRBJ1-2 for the parts outside the CDR3, the full variable domain is GAGVSQSPRYKVTKRGQDVALRCDPISGHVSLYWYRQALGQGPEFLTYFNYEAQQDKSGLPNDRFSAERPEGSISTLTIQRTEQRDSAMYRCASSETVGGGYTFGSGTRLTVV.

This chain joins TRBV4-3 and TRBJ2-1, with D unclear. Germline CDR1 LGHNA, CDR2 YSLEER. The CDR3 extends over 12 amino acids. Trimming removed 0 bases at V and 7 bases at J, with 4 bases between. This CDR3 is CASSQDRNEQFF. The DNA for the CDR3 is TGCGCCAGCAGCCAAGATAGAAATGAGCAGTTCTTC.

This rearrangement joins TRBV30 to TRBJ2-1; 13 nucleotides agree with TRBD2. Losses at the gene ends were 2 bases for V and 7 bases for J; bases not matched to a gene: 5. Germline CDR1 reads GTSNPN; CDR2 reads SVGIG (reference sequence). This CDR3 has 15 residues. Here the CDR3 DNA reads TGTGCCTGGAGTACGACTAGCGGGAGGATAAATGAGCAGTTCTTC. It specifies CAWSTTSGRINEQFF.

This sequence joins TRBV9 and TRBJ2-3; 7 bases line up with TRBD2. The germline V gene encodes CDR1 SGDLS and CDR2 YYNGEE. The length of the CDR3 is 17 residues. V was pared by 0 bases and J by 1 base, with 8 bases of the junction left unmatched. DNA of the CDR3: TGTGCCAGCAGCGTAGTCGGACTAGAGTCAGGCACAGATACGCAGTATTTT. This sequence encodes CASSVVGLESGTDTQYF.

The V call is TRBV19, the J call TRBJ2-7, with D possibly being TRBD1 (5 bases). Germline V gene data show CDR1 as LNHDA and CDR2 as SQIVND (reference sequence). Trimming removed 2 bases at V and 0 bases at J, with 8 bases between. There are 14 residues in the CDR3. Here the CDR3 reads CASSISRDSYEQYF. CDR3 in DNA: TGTGCCAGTAGTATATCCAGGGACTCCTACGAGCAGTACTTC. Looking up the rest from reference TRBV19 and TRBJ2-7 gives the full variable domain: DGGITQSPKYLFRKEGQNVTLSCEQNLNHDAMYWYRQDPGQGLRLIYYSQIVNDFQKGDIAEGYSVSREKKESFPLTVTSAQKNPTAFYLCASSISRDSYEQYFGPGTRLTVT.

The table lists this clone with a count of one. The chain recombines TRBV2 with TRBJ2-7; 7 nucleotides align to TRBD1. Germline V gene lookup returns CDR1 SNHLY and CDR2 FYNNEI. V was pared by 10 bases and J by 2 bases, with 11 bases of the junction left unmatched. The CDR3 loop spans 14 amino acids. CDR3 coding DNA: TGTGCCATGTCCCGGGACAGCTTCACCTACGAGCAGTACTTC. This translates into CAMSRDSFTYEQYF.

The chain is built from TRBV27 and TRBJ2-1; D is perhaps TRBD2 (6 bases). CDR3 length: 17 amino acids. Looked up from germline, CDR1 is MNHEY and CDR2 is SMNVEV (reference sequence). The ends were cut back, 4 bases at V and 7 bases at J, with 23 bases in the middle. The CDR3 DNA follows: TGTGCCAGCAGTTCCCTCCTCGGAGGGCCTCAGTGGAATGAGCAGTTCTTC. Protein: CASSSLLGGPQWNEQFF.

The genes are TRBV18 and TRBJ2-1; weak D call: TRBD2 (6 bases). The CDR3 length is 12 residues. CDR1 is KGHSH, CDR2 LQKENI, per germline. V was cut by 8 bases and J by 7 bases, with 12 bases left in between. This chain's CDR3 is CASNGGENEQFF. CDR3 coding DNA: TGTGCCAGCAACGGGGGAGAAAATGAGCAGTTCTTC.

The chain is built from TRBV6-5 and TRBJ2-5; 9 bases map to TRBD1. V lost 5 bases and J lost 5; bases outside the gene matches: 6. The CDR3 consists of 14 residues. Germline assignment: CDR1 MNHEY and CDR2 SVGAGI. The CDR3 sequence is CASSDGQGWETQYF. The DNA for the CDR3 is TGTGCCAGCAGTGATGGACAGGGGTGGGAGACCCAGTACTTC.

This clone was seen more than once but under ten times. The chain couples TRBV29-1 to TRBJ1-1; no clear D. V shed 5 bases and J shed 3 bases, with 10 bases lying between them. The germline CDR1 and CDR2 sequences are SQVTM and ANQGSEA. CDR3 length: 12 amino acids. CDR3 nucleotides: TGCAGCGTTTCCGTCTGGGACACTGAAGCTTTCTTT. This gives the protein CSVSVWDTEAFF.

The chain links TRBV18 to TRBJ2-1, with 7 bases fitting TRBD1. The CDR3 totals 19 residues. Germline V gene sequence: CDR1 KGHSH, CDR2 LQKENI. V lost 2 bases and J lost 8; bases outside the gene matches: 21. The CDR3 here is CASSPFLFPDATGTDEQFF. Written as DNA, the CDR3 is TGTGCCAGCTCACCATTCCTTTTCCCTGACGCGACAGGGACAGATGAGCAGTTCTTC. Full variable domain (remainder filled in from reference TRBV18 and TRBJ2-1): NAGVMQNPRHLVRRRGQEARLRCSPMKGHSHVYWYRQLPEEGLKFMVYLQKENIIDESGMPKERFSAEFPKEGPSILRIQQVVRGDSAAYFCASSPFLFPDATGTDEQFFGPGTRLTVL.

This chain connects TRBV7-9 to TRBJ1-1; no clear D gene. V gave up 2 bases and J gave up 0 bases, with 7 bases separating them. This CDR3 spans 14 amino acids. Germline V gene lookup returns CDR1 SEHNR and CDR2 FQNEAQ (reference sequence). CDR3 nucleotides: TGTGCCAGCAGCTTAACAGCTATGAACACTGAAGCTTTCTTT. Its protein product is CASSLTAMNTEAFF.

The J gene is TRBJ2-7, the V gene TRBV5-4; D ambiguous. The germline V gene encodes CDR1 SGHNT and CDR2 YYREEE (reference sequence). The CDR3 loop spans 11 amino acids. Trimming removed 4 bases from V and 7 bases from J, with 9 bases in between. The CDR3 nucleotides are TGTGCCAGCAGCAAGTTAGATGAGCAGTACTTC. The encoded protein is CASSKLDEQYF.

The chain is built from TRBV4-1 and TRBJ2-7; 8 nucleotides match TRBD2. Germline values: CDR1 MGHRA, CDR2 YSYEKL. The CDR3 length is 15 residues. The junction had 4 bases not matched to a gene; V was cut back by 3 bases and J by 0 bases. CDR3 nucleotides: TGCGCCAGCAGCCATACTAGCGGAAGCTCCTACGAGCAGTACTTC. Encoded protein: CASSHTSGSSYEQYF.

This rearrangement joins TRBV19 to TRBJ2-1, with D uncertain. CDR1 and CDR2 (germline): LNHDA, SQIVND (reference sequence). The CDR3 contains 14 residues. V gave up 5 bases and J gave up 0 bases, with 8 bases separating them. DNA for the CDR3: TGTGCCAGTAGTTTCCCCAGCTCCTACAATGAGCAGTTCTTC. This codes for CASSFPSSYNEQFF.

This rearrangement joins TRBV19 to TRBJ1-5; D ambiguous. The CDR3 contains 15 residues. Trimming shortened V by 0 bases and J by 1 base, and 7 bases separated the two germline ends. CDR1 is LNHDA and CDR2 is SQIVND in the germline V gene (reference sequence). The CDR3 protein is CASSIEESSNQPQHF. The CDR3 coding sequence is TGTGCCAGTAGTATAGAGGAGTCGAGCAATCAGCCCCAGCATTTT.

V and J are TRBV11-2 and TRBJ1-2, with 10 bases lining up with TRBD1. The CDR3 has 15 amino acids. With 7 bases clipped from V and 6 bases from J, the junction kept 11 bases outside the gene matches. CDR1 and CDR2 from the germline V gene are SGHAT and FQNNGV. CDR3 DNA sequence: TGTGCCAGCACCATAACGACGGGACAGGGGAATGGCTACACCTTC. It codes for CASTITTGQGNGYTF. Filled out from reference TRBV11-2 and TRBJ1-2, the complete variable domain reads EAGVAQSPRYKIIEKRQSVAFWCNPISGHATLYWYQQILGQGPKLLIQFQNNGVVDDSQLPKDRFSAERLKGVDSTLKIQPAKLEDSAVYLCASTITTGQGNGYTFGSGTRLTVV.

V is TRBV27 and J is TRBJ2-1; D unclear. V dropped 8 bases and J dropped 4 bases, with 12 bases sitting between them. Germline assignment: CDR1 MNHEY and CDR2 SMNVEV (reference sequence). This CDR3 region has 13 residues. The CDR3 DNA reads as TGTGCCAGCGCCTACGGGTTGTACAATGAGCAGTTCTTC. Amino acid sequence: CASAYGLYNEQFF.

This clone was counted a few times. J is TRBJ1-5 and V is TRBV7-9, with D maybe TRBD1 (6 bases). CDR1 is SEHNR, CDR2 FQNEAQ, per germline (reference sequence). V lost 1 base, J lost 5 bases, and 15 bases lay in between. This CDR3 is 16 amino acids long. CDR3 sequence (DNA): TGTGCCAGCAGCTTAGGTAGCCGGGACATCTATCAGCCCCAGCATTTT. Amino acid sequence: CASSLGSRDIYQPQHF. Using reference TRBV7-9 and TRBJ1-5 for the parts outside the CDR3, the full variable domain is DTGVSQNPRHKITKRGQNVTFRCDPISEHNRLYWYRQTLGQGPEFLTYFQNEAQLEKSRLLSDRFSAERPKGSFSTLEIQRTEQGDSAMYLCASSLGSRDIYQPQHFGDGTRLSIL.

The chain has TRBV15 and TRBJ1-1; D gene uncertain. V lost 4 bases and J lost 0, with 21 bases in between. The CDR3 runs to 18 residues. CDR1 LNHNV and CDR2 YYDKDF come from the germline V gene (reference sequence). CDR3 sequence reads: CATSKGRIWVTMNTEAFF. CDR3 DNA: TGTGCCACCAGCAAAGGCAGAATTTGGGTTACGATGAACACTGAAGCTTTCTTT. Full variable domain (missing parts from reference TRBV15 and TRBJ1-1): DAMVIQNPRYQVTQFGKPVTLSCSQTLNHNVMYWYQQKSSQAPKLLFHYYDKDFNNEADTPDNFQSRRPNTSFCFLDIRSPGLGDTAMYLCATSKGRIWVTMNTEAFFGQGTRLTVV.

The chain links TRBV27 to TRBJ2-1; TRBD2 matches at 12 bases. CDR1 and CDR2 from the germline V gene are MNHEY and SMNVEV (reference sequence). The V gene end was trimmed by 6 bases and the J gene end by 7 bases; junction bases not matched to a gene: 7. The CDR3 sequence is 15 residues long. Here the CDR3 reads CASRTLAGGRNEQFF. The CDR3 nucleotides read TGTGCCAGCAGGACACTAGCGGGGGGTAGGAATGAGCAGTTCTTC.

The rearrangement uses TRBV11-2 and TRBJ2-3, with TRBD2 matching over 8 bases. The CDR3 spans 16 residues. The germline CDR1 and CDR2 sequences are SGHAT and FQNNGV. V lost 0 bases to trimming and J lost 6 bases; unmatched junction nucleotides: 8. Here the CDR3 reads CASSLDFSGSEDTQYF. In DNA, the CDR3 is TGTGCCAGCAGCTTAGATTTCAGCGGGAGCGAGGATACGCAGTATTTT.

The gene calls are TRBV7-3 and TRBJ1-1; D unresolved. Germline values: CDR1 SGHTA, CDR2 FQGTGA. The CDR3 totals 13 residues. V lost 4 bases and J 2 bases, leaving 8 bases between the germline ends. CDR3 in amino acids: CASSSEGNTEAFF. CDR3 in DNA: TGTGCCAGCAGCTCGGAGGGCAACACTGAAGCTTTCTTT.

V usage is TRBV11-2 and J usage is TRBJ2-5; D call uncertain. The germline V gene has CDR1 SGHAT and CDR2 FQNNGV. V lost 1 base and J 1 base, leaving 10 bases between the germline ends. This CDR3 region has 15 residues. The CDR3 bases are TGTGCCAGCAGCTTAGGGATTGGCATCCAAGAGACCCAGTACTTC. Its translation is CASSLGIGIQETQYF.

The chain links TRBV27 to TRBJ1-5; 7 bases are a match to TRBD1. The CDR3 totals 16 residues. Germline lookup yields CDR1 MNHEY and CDR2 SMNVEV (reference sequence). The trim removed 5 bases at V and 6 bases at J, leaving 13 bases unmatched. CDR3 in DNA: TGTGCCAGCAGTACCTCATCCGGGACAGTCCCTCAGCCCCAGCATTTT. This codes for CASSTSSGTVPQPQHF.

The V and J genes are TRBV9 and TRBJ2-7; 12 bases are a match to TRBD1. Germline V lookup: CDR1 SGDLS, CDR2 YYNGEE. The CDR3 extends over 14 amino acids. The V and J ends lost 4 bases and 5 bases, in that order; junction bases with no gene match: 4. CDR3 sequence reads: CASSWGQGADEQYF. CDR3 in DNA: TGTGCCAGCAGCTGGGGACAGGGGGCGGACGAGCAGTACTTC.